These 25 T cell receptor beta chains were all obtained from the same sample, sequenced in a study of T cell changes during pregnancy in multiple sclerosis. Sequencing used immunoSEQ multiplex PCR; TCRdb keeps in-frame clones, though not all of them. The sample carries some 87,000 clones, approximately 92% recorded once. The specimen comprised CD4+ T cells from peripheral blood mononuclear cells, sampled before pregnancy. These receptors were obtained from a female donor with multiple sclerosis, enrolled in a pregnancy study.

This clone has just a few counts. The chain recombines TRBV2 with TRBJ1-2; D remains ambiguous. The germline CDR1 and CDR2 sequences are SNHLY and FYNNEI. Trimming removed 9 bases at V and 4 bases at J, with 9 bases between. The CDR3 consists of 11 residues. Written as DNA, the CDR3 is TGTGCCAGGGGCGCGACCTATGGCTACACCTTC. Its translation is CARGATYGYTF.

This chain connects TRBV19 to TRBJ2-2; 7 nucleotides line up with TRBD1. Trimming removed 5 bases from V and 3 bases from J; junction bases left unmatched: 3. Germline CDR1 LNHDA, CDR2 SQIVND (reference sequence). There are 14 residues in the CDR3. CDR3 nucleotides: TGTGCCAGTAGTCGCGGACAGGACACCGGGGAGCTGTTTTTT. This translates into CASSRGQDTGELFF.

The count of this clone is one. The CDR3 coding sequence is TGTGCCAGCAGCTTAGCGCTTCGGGGGTTAGGAAACACCATATATTTT. This codes for CASSLALRGLGNTIYF. V and J are TRBV7-6 and TRBJ1-3; a possible D gene is TRBD1 (5 bases). The CDR3 totals 16 residues. CDR1 is SGHVS and CDR2 is FNYEAQ in the germline V gene. Trimming pared 0 bases from V and 4 bases from J, leaving 13 bases between.

This sequence joins TRBV7-9 and TRBJ1-2, with D possibly TRBD1 on 5 matching bases. The germline V gene encodes CDR1 SEHNR and CDR2 FQNEAQ (reference sequence). V lost 1 base to trimming and J lost 1 base, with 10 bases between them. The CDR3 has 15 residues. The CDR3 sequence is CASSLVGDSNYGYTF. The DNA of the CDR3 is TGTGCCAGCAGCTTAGTAGGAGACAGTAACTATGGCTACACCTTC.

The chain recombines TRBV5-1 with TRBJ1-2, with 9 bases aligning to TRBD1. This CDR3 region has 14 residues. Trimming took 0 bases from V and 3 from J; bases not matched to a gene: 0. Germline V CDR1 and CDR2: SGHRS, YFSETQ. DNA for the CDR3: TGCGCCAGCAGCTTGGACAGGGGGCACTATGGCTACACCTTC. Protein product: CASSLDRGHYGYTF.

V and J are TRBV29-1 and TRBJ2-1, with 7 bases identical to TRBD2. The CDR3 is made up of 13 amino acids. The V gene's germline CDR1 is SQVTM and CDR2 ANQGSEA. V was clipped by 2 bases and J by 6 bases; unmatched bases: 4. CDR3 nucleotide sequence: TGCAGCGTTGAAAGGTGGGGGGGCAATGAGCAGTTCTTC. It translates to CSVERWGGNEQFF.

In this sample, this clone turned up once. CDR3 sequence: CASSSLAFLGEQYF. The DNA of the CDR3 is TGTGCCAGCAGCTCACTAGCTTTCTTGGGCGAGCAGTACTTC. V is TRBV11-2 and J is TRBJ2-7; tentatively, D is TRBD2 (6 bases). The CDR3 has 14 amino acids. V was clipped by 4 bases and J by 6 bases, with 16 bases between them. From germline, CDR1 is SGHAT and CDR2 FQNNGV.

The chain uses TRBV15 and TRBJ2-1, with 12 bases that match TRBD2. The CDR3 is 17 residues long. The trim removed 3 bases at V and 7 bases at J, leaving 10 bases unmatched. Per the germline V gene, CDR1 is LNHNV and CDR2 is YYDKDF (reference sequence). The CDR3 bases are TGTGCCACCAGCAGGTCGACTAGCGGGGGATCTAGGAATGAGCAGTTCTTC. Encoded protein: CATSRSTSGGSRNEQFF.

CDR3 sequence (DNA): TGTGCCAGCAGTTACTCTCCGGGACAGGGTAACGAGCAGTACTTC. As protein: CASSYSPGQGNEQYF. The chain carries TRBV6-5 and TRBJ2-7, with 9 bases matching TRBD1. This CDR3 comprises 15 residues. The germline V gene has CDR1 MNHEY and CDR2 SVGAGI. Losses at the gene ends were 0 bases for V and 5 bases for J; bases not matched to a gene: 5.

The genes are TRBV27 and TRBJ2-4; D unresolved. Germline V gene data show CDR1 as MNHEY and CDR2 as SMNVEV (reference sequence). V lost 11 bases, J lost 1 base, and 9 bases lay in between. The CDR3 contains 12 residues. The CDR3 DNA reads as TGTGCCGGCCCGATGGCCAAAAACATTCAGTACTTC. Translated, it gives CAGPMAKNIQYF.

The gene calls are TRBV19 and TRBJ2-7; 9 nucleotides line up with TRBD2. In germline, CDR1 is LNHDA, CDR2 SQIVND (reference sequence). The junction had 3 bases not matched to a gene; V was cut back by 5 bases and J by 1 base. This CDR3 is built from 14 residues. This CDR3 is CASSRLAGSYEQYF. The CDR3 region has the DNA TGTGCCAGTAGTCGGCTAGCGGGATCCTACGAGCAGTACTTC. The full variable domain, completed using reference TRBV19 and TRBJ2-7, is DGGITQSPKYLFRKEGQNVTLSCEQNLNHDAMYWYRQDPGQGLRLIYYSQIVNDFQKGDIAEGYSVSREKKESFPLTVTSAQKNPTAFYLCASSRLAGSYEQYFGPGTRLTVT.

The J gene is TRBJ2-3, the V gene TRBV30; 9 nucleotides agree with TRBD2. Germline V lookup: CDR1 GTSNPN, CDR2 SVGIG (reference sequence). V shed 0 bases and J 4 bases; nucleotides not matched to a gene: 8. This CDR3 contains 16 residues. CDR3 bases: TGTGCCTGGAGTGTACTTTTGCGGGAGGGCTCAGATACGCAGTATTTT. This sequence encodes CAWSVLLREGSDTQYF.

The V and J genes are TRBV4-2 and TRBJ2-1; 10 bases are shared with TRBD2. Per the germline V gene, CDR1 is LGHNA and CDR2 is YNFKEQ. The ends lost 0 bases at V and 6 bases at J; junction bases unmatched: 5. This CDR3 region has 16 residues. The CDR3 region has the DNA TGTGCCAGCAGCCAAGAGATAAGCGGGGGGGCCAATGAGCAGTTCTTC. Translating gives CASSQEISGGANEQFF.

This CDR3 reads CASLTGRNQPQHF. As DNA, the CDR3 is TGTGCCAGCCTCACGGGTCGCAATCAGCCCCAGCATTTT. The rearrangement links TRBV28 to TRBJ1-5; unclear D gene. With 8 bases removed from V and 2 bases from J, the gap between germline ends came to 10 bases. In germline, CDR1 is MDHEN, CDR2 SYDVKM. The CDR3 is 13 amino acids.

The rearrangement joins TRBV19 to TRBJ2-5; D remains ambiguous. This CDR3 is 14 amino acids long. The germline V gene has CDR1 LNHDA and CDR2 SQIVND (reference sequence). The V end was cut by 1 base, the J end by 1 base, with 7 bases between. As DNA, the CDR3 is TGTGCCAGTAGTATAGCTGGCAGCCAAGAGACCCAGTACTTC. Translated: CASSIAGSQETQYF. The variable domain in full, completed from reference TRBV19 and TRBJ2-5, reads DGGITQSPKYLFRKEGQNVTLSCEQNLNHDAMYWYRQDPGQGLRLIYYSQIVNDFQKGDIAEGYSVSREKKESFPLTVTSAQKNPTAFYLCASSIAGSQETQYFGPGTRLLVL.

This sequence joins TRBV5-1 and TRBJ2-2; D may be TRBD2 (6 bases). V lost 0 bases and J 1 base, leaving 10 bases between the germline ends. This CDR3 contains 16 residues. Germline assignment: CDR1 SGHRS and CDR2 YFSETQ. The CDR3: CASSLVSGVNTGELFF. As DNA, the CDR3 is TGCGCCAGCAGCTTGGTTTCGGGGGTGAACACCGGGGAGCTGTTTTTT.

The rearrangement joins TRBV10-3 to TRBJ2-1; 9 nucleotides align to TRBD2. The CDR3 runs to 13 residues. Germline loops: CDR1 ENHRY, CDR2 SYGVKD. With 6 bases clipped from V and 9 bases from J, the junction kept 6 bases outside the gene matches. As DNA, the CDR3 is TGTGCCATCAGCCCAGCGGGGGGAGGTGAGCAGTTCTTC. It is translated as CAISPAGGGEQFF.

CDR3 sequence: CASSLEGGNYGYTF. The CDR3 DNA is TGCGCCAGCAGCTTAGAGGGCGGAAACTATGGCTACACCTTC. The chain employs TRBV5-1 and TRBJ1-2; no reliable D call. Trimming cost V 2 bases and J 2 bases, with 10 bases left between them. CDR3 length equals 14 residues. Germline loops: CDR1 SGHRS, CDR2 YFSETQ.

The rearrangement links TRBV29-1 to TRBJ2-1, with a tentative D call TRBD1 (6 bases). Germline CDR1 is SQVTM and CDR2 is ANQGSEA. V shed 2 bases and J shed 13 bases, with 15 bases lying between them. The CDR3 spans 12 residues. The CDR3 DNA follows: TGCAGCGTTGAAAGGGGGTTTCGGCTTCAGTTCTTC. This sequence encodes CSVERGFRLQFF.

The chain carries TRBV5-1 and TRBJ2-1; D is possibly TRBD1 (5 bases). V was clipped by 2 bases and J by 4 bases, with 10 bases between them. Germline CDR1 is SGHRS and CDR2 is YFSETQ. The CDR3 contains 14 residues. CDR3: CASSFLDSYNEQFF. The CDR3, as DNA: TGCGCCAGCAGCTTCCTAGACAGTTACAATGAGCAGTTCTTC.

The chain links TRBV6-5 to TRBJ1-5; a weak D match, TRBD1 (5 bases). The germline V gene encodes CDR1 MNHEY and CDR2 SVGAGI. CDR3 length equals 13 residues. Trimming left V 8 bases short and J 8 bases short, with 16 bases between. CDR3 DNA sequence: TGTGCCAGCGGGGCCAGAGGGAGGGAGCCCCAGCATTTT. Translating it yields CASGARGREPQHF.

About this clone: One end of the junction fails to match germline, which may point to a read error. J is TRBJ1-5 and V is TRBV7-9; 7 nucleotides match TRBD1. The V gene's germline CDR1 is SEHNR and CDR2 FQNEAQ (reference sequence). The CDR3 runs 15 residues. CDR3 region: CASSLGGGGDQPQHF. The DNA of the CDR3 is TGTGCCAGCAGTTTAGGAGGGGGCGGGGATCAGCCCCAGCATTTT.

This clone has just one count. This CDR3 is CASSLGVRKGETQYF. The CDR3 DNA follows: TGTGCCAGCAGCTTAGGAGTTAGAAAGGGGGAGACCCAGTACTTC. This rearrangement joins TRBV7-8 to TRBJ2-5; TRBD1 is a possible D gene (5 bases). V gave up 1 base and J gave up 5 bases, with 14 bases separating them. From germline, CDR1 is SGHVS and CDR2 FQNEAQ. The CDR3 extends over 15 amino acids. Looking up the rest from reference TRBV7-8 and TRBJ2-5 gives the full variable domain: GAGVSQSPRYKVAKRGQDVALRCDPISGHVSLFWYQQALGQGPEFLTYFQNEAQLDKSGLPSDRFFAERPEGSVSTLKIQRTQQEDSAVYLCASSLGVRKGETQYFGPGTRLLVL.

J is TRBJ2-7 and V is TRBV19; 12 positions agree with TRBD1. From germline, CDR1 is LNHDA and CDR2 SQIVND (reference sequence). The CDR3 covers 15 residues. V lost 5 bases and J lost 3; bases outside the gene matches: 5. The CDR3 loop is CASSVGQGAYYEQYF. In DNA form, the CDR3 reads TGTGCCAGTAGTGTGGGACAGGGGGCTTACTACGAGCAGTACTTC.

This chain uses TRBV18 with TRBJ1-2; D might be TRBD1 (6 bases). The CDR3 is 16 amino acids. V was pared by 3 bases and J by 0 bases, with 14 bases between. Germline assignment: CDR1 KGHSH and CDR2 LQKENI. The CDR3 sequence is CASSPREAGANYGYTF. CDR3 nucleotide sequence: TGTGCCAGCTCACCCCGTGAGGCAGGGGCTAACTATGGCTACACCTTC. Variable domain in full (rest from reference TRBV18 and TRBJ1-2): NAGVMQNPRHLVRRRGQEARLRCSPMKGHSHVYWYRQLPEEGLKFMVYLQKENIIDESGMPKERFSAEFPKEGPSILRIQQVVRGDSAAYFCASSPREAGANYGYTFGSGTRLTVV.